A selection of T cell receptor beta chains follows, all from one sample in a study of T cells in tuberculosis. The repertoire was sequenced with immunoSEQ multiplex PCR; TCRdb's copy has only in-frame clones and lacks some. The sample records 25,000 to 30,000 clones, around 92% being singletons. The input for sequencing was PBMCs, taken at tuberculosis diagnosis. All receptors derive from an adult with tuberculosis. Each CDR3 is given with its conserved first and last residue. The D gene is left open where the match is weak. Clone size, where shown, is once, few, many, or a class for clones that have expanded.

d_gene,abundance,v_gene,j_gene,CDR3nt,CDR3aa
TRBD2,.,TRBV19,TRBJ2-7,TGTGCCAGTAGTACCGGACTAGCGGGAAGCTACGAGCAGTACTTC,CASSTGLAGSYEQYF
TRBD1,.,TRBV7-2,TRBJ1-2,TGTGCCAGCAGCTTATCACAGGGGGCTTCAATAGGCTACACCTTC,CASSLSQGASIGYTF
TRBD1,.,TRBV27,TRBJ1-6,TGTGCCAGCAGTCCCGACAGGGGGCGTTCCTATAATTCACCCCTCCACTTT,CASSPDRGRSYNSPLHF
.,.,TRBV28,TRBJ2-7,TGTGCCTCAGCCAAGGGTCTAGCCTCCGAGCAGTACTTC,CASAKGLASEQYF
.,.,TRBV4-1,TRBJ1-3,TGCGCCAGCAGCCAAGATCCAGGGGAAGGAAACACCATATATTTT,CASSQDPGEGNTIYF
.,.,TRBV5-1,TRBJ2-5,TGCGCCAGCAGCTCCCTTCAAAGCGTCCAAGAGACCCAGTACTTC,CASSSLQSVQETQYF
TRBD1,.,TRBV29-1,TRBJ1-2,TGCAGCGTTGCCACGGACAGGTCGGTGAACTATGGCTACACCTTC,CSVATDRSVNYGYTF
.,.,TRBV25-1,TRBJ2-3,TGTGCCAGCAGTGCCTGGCGGGGTAGCACAGATACGCAGTATTTT,CASSAWRGSTDTQYF
TRBD2,.,TRBV28,TRBJ2-5,TGTGCCAGCAGTTTTCTGGCGGGAGACGAGACCCAGTACTTC,CASSFLAGDETQYF
.,once,TRBV20-1,TRBJ1-1,TGCAGTGCACTCAGGGTCACTGAAGCTTTCTTT,CSALRVTEAFF
.,.,TRBV9,TRBJ2-7,TGTGCCAGCAGCGAGGGGGAAGAACCCTACGAGCAGTACTTC,CASSEGEEPYEQYF
.,.,TRBV5-4,TRBJ1-2,TGTGCCAGCGGGGTCGCGGGACTTAAAGTCAAGGAAGGCTACACCTTC,CASGVAGLKVKEGYTF
TRBD2,.,TRBV6-1,TRBJ2-3,TGTGCCATCCGAGCGGGGGGGGCAGATACGCAGTATTTT,CAIRAGGADTQYF
.,.,TRBV29-1,TRBJ1-2,TGCAGCGTTGTACTTGGACAGAACTATGGCTACACCTTC,CSVVLGQNYGYTF
TRBD1,.,TRBV28,TRBJ1-4,TGTGCCAGCAGTTCCCCAGGACAGGGGAATGAAAAACTGTTTTTT,CASSSPGQGNEKLFF
.,.,TRBV4-3,TRBJ1-1,TGCGCCAGCAGCCAAGATGCCCGGGTGAACACTGAAGCTTTCTTT,CASSQDARVNTEAFF
TRBD1,.,TRBV2,TRBJ2-1,TGTGCCAGCAGTGTCGACAGGGGTGAATACAATGAGCAGTTCTTC,CASSVDRGEYNEQFF
.,.,TRBV28,TRBJ1-5,TGTGCAACAGGGAGGGGGTCTCAGCCCCAGCATTTT,CATGRGSQPQHF
TRBD1,.,TRBV9,TRBJ2-7,TGTGCCAGCAGCTTGTATGCCGGGACAGGGCACGAGCAGTACTTC,CASSLYAGTGHEQYF
TRBD2,once,TRBV6-1,TRBJ2-7,TGTGCCAGCAGTGAAGGAGGACTAGCTCTCGAGCAGTACTTC,CASSEGGLALEQYF
TRBD1,.,TRBV27,TRBJ1-5,TGTGCCAGCAGTTCCGACAGGGATCAGCCCCAGCATTTT,CASSSDRDQPQHF
.,.,TRBV7-9,TRBJ1-4,TGTGCCAGCAGCCTAACCCGGGGGGTGGAGGAAAAACTGTTTTTT,CASSLTRGVEEKLFF
.,.,TRBV5-1,TRBJ1-3,TGCGCCAGCAGCCTTGGGACTGAAGGAAACACCATATATTTT,CASSLGTEGNTIYF
.,.,TRBV5-6,TRBJ2-2,TGTGCCAGCAGCTTAGGAGGGAACACCGGGGAGCTGTTTTTT,CASSLGGNTGELFF
TRBD2,.,TRBV4-1,TRBJ2-1,TGCGCCAGCAGCCAAAGGGATTCGAGACTAGCGGGCTCCTACAATGAGCAGTTCTTC,CASSQRDSRLAGSYNEQFF
TRBD1,.,TRBV28,TRBJ1-1,TGTGCCAGCAGTCACCGGGGACAGGGGAACACTGAAGCTTTCTTT,CASSHRGQGNTEAFF
.,.,TRBV4-1,TRBJ1-2,TGCGCCAGCAGCCAAGAGGCAGGTTCCTATGGCTACACCTTC,CASSQEAGSYGYTF
.,.,TRBV27,TRBJ1-1,TGTGCCAGCAGTAGGACAGAGTACACTGAAGCTTTCTTT,CASSRTEYTEAFF
.,.,TRBV2,TRBJ2-1,TGTGCCAGCCGACAGAACTCCTACAATGAGCAGTTCTTC,CASRQNSYNEQFF
.,.,TRBV5-6,TRBJ2-7,TGTGCCAGCAGCTTGGGAGGGTTAGACTACGAGCAGTACTTC,CASSLGGLDYEQYF
.,.,TRBV15,TRBJ2-5,TGTGCCACCAGCCTGGGCGGGAACCAAGAGACCCAGTACTTC,CATSLGGNQETQYF
TRBD2,.,TRBV29-1,TRBJ2-7,TGCAGCGTTGTTTCTAGCGGGGGAGGAGAGCAGTACTTC,CSVVSSGGGEQYF
TRBD2,.,TRBV18,TRBJ2-7,TGTGCCAGCTCACCATTGTTGGCTAGCGGGACCTACGAGCAGTACTTC,CASSPLLASGTYEQYF
TRBD2,once,TRBV7-3,TRBJ2-1,TGTGCCAGCAGCTCACTGGGGGGGACGGATGAGCAGTTCTTC,CASSSLGGTDEQFF
TRBD2,.,TRBV27,TRBJ2-3,TGTGCCAGCAGTCCGACTAGCGCCATAGGGGAGGGGCAGTATTTT,CASSPTSAIGEGQYF
.,once,TRBV10-3,TRBJ1-1,TGTGCCATCAGACAGGGAATCGAAGCTTTCTTT,CAIRQGIEAFF
TRBD2,.,TRBV18,TRBJ2-7,TGTGCCAGCTCACCGCAGACTAGCGGGAGCCCCTACGAGCAGTACTTC,CASSPQTSGSPYEQYF
TRBD1,once,TRBV28,TRBJ1-6,TGTGCCAGCAGTTTCCCCGACAGGGATGTAGGATCACCCCTCCACTTT,CASSFPDRDVGSPLHF
.,.,TRBV6-5,TRBJ1-1,TGTGCCAGCAGGGACAGCAAGAACACTGAAGCTTTCTTT,CASRDSKNTEAFF
TRBD2,.,TRBV2,TRBJ2-3,TGTGCCAGCAAAAGACTAGCGGGGGGGACAGATACGCAGTATTTT,CASKRLAGGTDTQYF
TRBD2,.,TRBV30,TRBJ2-2,TGTGCCCGGGACCTTACTAGCGGGAGTTTAAACACCGGGGAGCTGTTTTTT,CARDLTSGSLNTGELFF
TRBD1,.,TRBV19,TRBJ2-7,TGTGCCAGTAGCACAGGGGGCTACGAGCAGTACTTC,CASSTGGYEQYF
.,.,TRBV9,TRBJ2-7,TGTGCCAGCAGCGGACATCTAGAGGGAGACTACGAGCAGTACTTC,CASSGHLEGDYEQYF
TRBD2,once,TRBV9,TRBJ2-3,TGTGCCAGCAGCGTAGCGGCGGGAGGAAGCTCAGATACGCAGTATTTT,CASSVAAGGSSDTQYF
.,.,TRBV4-3,TRBJ2-7,TGCGCCAGCAGCCAGACACAGGGCTCCTACGAGCAGTACTTC,CASSQTQGSYEQYF
TRBD2,once,TRBV5-1,TRBJ2-2,TGCGCCAGCAGCTTGGAAAATAGCGGGAGGCCTAACACCGGGGAGCTGTTTTTT,CASSLENSGRPNTGELFF
TRBD1,.,TRBV6-5,TRBJ2-7,TGTGCCAGCAGACGGGACAGGGACTACGAGCAGTACTTC,CASRRDRDYEQYF
TRBD2,.,TRBV19,TRBJ2-1,TGTGCCAGTAGTATAGGGGGGACTAGCTGGAATGAGCAGTTCTTC,CASSIGGTSWNEQFF
.,.,TRBV5-4,TRBJ2-3,TGTGCCAGCAGCTGGGGCGCCGATACGCAGTATTTT,CASSWGADTQYF
.,once,TRBV28,TRBJ2-3,TGTGCCAGCAGTTTATCCACAGGGGGGGCGCAGTATTTT,CASSLSTGGAQYF
.,.,TRBV5-1,TRBJ2-5,TGCGCCAGCAGCTTGGGGGACTCCAGAGAGACCCAGTACTTC,CASSLGDSRETQYF
TRBD1,.,TRBV18,TRBJ2-1,TGTGCCAGCTCACAGCTGACAGGGGGCTCCTACAATGAGCAGTTCTTC,CASSQLTGGSYNEQFF
TRBD1,.,TRBV18,TRBJ2-7,TGTGCCAGCTCAACGGAACAGGGGTACTACGAGCAGTACTTC,CASSTEQGYYEQYF
.,.,TRBV20-1,TRBJ2-5,TGCAGTGCTACGAGGGAGACCCAGTACTTC,CSATRETQYF
.,.,TRBV6-5,TRBJ1-1,TGTGCCAGCAGTTACGGACAGTTGAACACTGAAGCTTTCTTT,CASSYGQLNTEAFF
TRBD1,.,TRBV5-6,TRBJ1-5,TGTGCCAGCAGCTCTAGGGGGCTTGGCAATCAGCCCCAGCATTTT,CASSSRGLGNQPQHF
.,once,TRBV28,TRBJ1-1,TGTGCCAGCAGTTTATCCCGGGACAACTTGCCGGGGTCTTTCTTT,CASSLSRDNLPGSFF